The present TCR beta chain was sequenced within a study of hypomethylating agent response in myelodysplastic syndrome. The wider study: Either azacitidine (about 75% of the 11) or decitabine (3 of 11) was given. A diploid cytogenetic profile was most common; mean age about 78 +/- 6.2 years. Six patients responded with complete response or hematologic improvement; roughly five did not. Study conclusions and caveats: After hypomethylating agent treatment, diversity and clonality showed no significant change, overall or by response.

Regarding this clone: As yet, its antigen is unknown.

Generated by immunoSEQ multiplex PCR, the TCRdb table keeps only in-frame clones and is missing some. The sample holds about 6,200 clones, roughly 80% seen once. The germline V gene has CDR1 MNHEY and CDR2 SMNVEV (reference sequence). This CDR3 contains 15 residues. The germline V and J ends were trimmed by 1 base and 7 bases, with 14 bases remaining between them. The receptor comes from a human donor with myelodysplastic syndrome. The specimen comprised bone marrow, sampled before or after starting hypomethylating agent treatment for myelodysplastic syndrome (not recorded which). The V gene is TRBV27, the J gene TRBJ2-1; TRBD2 might be the D (5 bases). The CDR3 DNA is TGTGCCAGCAGTTTATACTATCCTAGCCTGAATGAGCAGTTCTTC. Its translation: CASSLYYPSLNEQFF.